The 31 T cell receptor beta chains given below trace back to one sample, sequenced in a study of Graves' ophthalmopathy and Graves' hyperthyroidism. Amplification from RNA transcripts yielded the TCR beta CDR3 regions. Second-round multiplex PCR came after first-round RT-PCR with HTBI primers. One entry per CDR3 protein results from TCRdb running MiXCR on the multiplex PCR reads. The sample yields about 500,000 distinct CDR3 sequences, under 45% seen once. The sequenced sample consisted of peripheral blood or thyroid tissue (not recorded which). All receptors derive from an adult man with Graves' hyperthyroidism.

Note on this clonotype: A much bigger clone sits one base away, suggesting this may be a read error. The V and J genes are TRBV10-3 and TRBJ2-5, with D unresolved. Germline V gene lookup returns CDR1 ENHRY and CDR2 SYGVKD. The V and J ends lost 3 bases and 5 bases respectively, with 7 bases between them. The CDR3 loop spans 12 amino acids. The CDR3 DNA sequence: TGTGCCATCAGTGAAAGGCGGGAGACCCAGTACTTC. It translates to CAISERRETQYF.

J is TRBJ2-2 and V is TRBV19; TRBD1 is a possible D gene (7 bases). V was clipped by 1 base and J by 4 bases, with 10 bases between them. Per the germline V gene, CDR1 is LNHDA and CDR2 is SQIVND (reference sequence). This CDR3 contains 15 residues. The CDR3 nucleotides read TGTGCCAGTAGTATAGTCCAGGGGGGCACCGGGGAGCTGTTTTTT. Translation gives CASSIVQGGTGELFF.

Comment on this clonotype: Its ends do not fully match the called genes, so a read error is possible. CDR3 sequence (DNA): TGTGCTAGCAATAGCGCGGTGGGGACCTACGAGCAGTACTTC. Its translation is CASNSAVGTYEQYF. This chain links TRBV7-7 with TRBJ2-7, with D maybe TRBD2 (5 bases). Looked up from germline, CDR1 is SSHAT and CDR2 is FNYEAQ (reference sequence). The CDR3 sequence is 14 residues long.

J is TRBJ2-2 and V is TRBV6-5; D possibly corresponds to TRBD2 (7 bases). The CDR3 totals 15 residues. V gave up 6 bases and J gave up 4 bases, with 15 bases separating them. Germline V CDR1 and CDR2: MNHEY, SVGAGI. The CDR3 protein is CASRLGGAITGELFF. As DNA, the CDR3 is TGTGCCAGCAGATTAGGGGGGGCCATCACCGGGGAGCTGTTTTTT.

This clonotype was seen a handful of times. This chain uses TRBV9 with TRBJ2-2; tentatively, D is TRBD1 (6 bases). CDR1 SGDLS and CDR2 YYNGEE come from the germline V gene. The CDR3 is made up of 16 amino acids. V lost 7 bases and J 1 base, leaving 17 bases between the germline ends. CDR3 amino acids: CASSPNAGVNTGELFF. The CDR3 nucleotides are TGTGCCAGCTCACCCAATGCAGGGGTGAACACCGGGGAGCTGTTTTTT.

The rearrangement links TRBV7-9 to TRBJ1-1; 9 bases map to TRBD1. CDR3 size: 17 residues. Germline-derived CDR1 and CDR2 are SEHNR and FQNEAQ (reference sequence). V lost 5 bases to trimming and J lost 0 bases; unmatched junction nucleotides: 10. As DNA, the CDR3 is TGTGCCAGCAGCCTAAGCACCGGGACAGGGATGAACACTGAAGCTTTCTTT. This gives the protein CASSLSTGTGMNTEAFF.

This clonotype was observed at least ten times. DNA of the CDR3: TGTGCCAGCAGTCGTGAGACAGGGGGCTACGAGCAGTACTTC. Its translation: CASSRETGGYEQYF. The rearrangement joins TRBV2 to TRBJ2-7, with 9 bases fitting TRBD1. CDR1 and CDR2 (germline): SNHLY, FYNNEI. This CDR3 spans 14 amino acids. Trimming removed 5 bases from V and 3 bases from J; junction bases left unmatched: 5.

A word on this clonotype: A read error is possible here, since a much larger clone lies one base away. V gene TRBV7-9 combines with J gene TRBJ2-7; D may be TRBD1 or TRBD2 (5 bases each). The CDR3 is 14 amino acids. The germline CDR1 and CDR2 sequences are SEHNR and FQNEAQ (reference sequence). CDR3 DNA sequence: TGCGTCAGCAGCCGGGAAGACAGTGGTTGGGAGCAGTACTTC. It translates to CVSSREDSGWEQYF.

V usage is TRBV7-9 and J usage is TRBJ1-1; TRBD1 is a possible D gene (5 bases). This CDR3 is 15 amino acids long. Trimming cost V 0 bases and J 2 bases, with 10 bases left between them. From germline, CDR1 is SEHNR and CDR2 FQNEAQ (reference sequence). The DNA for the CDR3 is TGTGCCAGCAGCTTAGCGCAGGGACCCAACACTGAAGCTTTCTTT. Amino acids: CASSLAQGPNTEAFF.

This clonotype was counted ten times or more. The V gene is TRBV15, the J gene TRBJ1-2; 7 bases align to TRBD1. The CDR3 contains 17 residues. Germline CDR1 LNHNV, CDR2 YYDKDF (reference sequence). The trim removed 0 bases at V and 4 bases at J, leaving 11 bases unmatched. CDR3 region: CATSREPTGKVGYGYTF. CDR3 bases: TGTGCCACCAGCAGAGAGCCGACAGGGAAAGTAGGCTATGGCTACACCTTC.

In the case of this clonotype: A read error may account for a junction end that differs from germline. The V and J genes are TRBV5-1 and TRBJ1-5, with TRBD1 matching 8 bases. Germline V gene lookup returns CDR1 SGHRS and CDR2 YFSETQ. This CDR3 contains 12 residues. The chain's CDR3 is CASSWTGFAQHF. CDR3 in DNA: TGTGCCAGCAGCTGGACAGGGTTCGCCCAGCATTTT.

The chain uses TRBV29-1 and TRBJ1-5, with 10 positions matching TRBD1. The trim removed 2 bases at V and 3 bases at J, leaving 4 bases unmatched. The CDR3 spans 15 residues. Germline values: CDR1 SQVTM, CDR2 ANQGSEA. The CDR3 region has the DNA TGCAGCGTTGAATCCGGGACAGGGGACAATCAGCCCCAGCATTTT. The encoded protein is CSVESGTGDNQPQHF.

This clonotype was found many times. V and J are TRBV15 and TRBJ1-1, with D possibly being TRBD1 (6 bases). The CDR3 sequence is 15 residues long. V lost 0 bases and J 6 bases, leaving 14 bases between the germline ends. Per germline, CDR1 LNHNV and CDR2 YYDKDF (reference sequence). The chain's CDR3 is CATSRDVVRGSEAFF. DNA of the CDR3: TGTGCCACCAGCAGAGATGTGGTCAGGGGCTCTGAAGCTTTCTTT.

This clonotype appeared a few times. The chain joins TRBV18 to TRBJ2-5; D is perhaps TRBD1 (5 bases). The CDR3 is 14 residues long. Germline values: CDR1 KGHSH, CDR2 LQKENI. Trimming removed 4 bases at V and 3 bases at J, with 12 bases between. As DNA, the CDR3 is TGTGCCAGCTCACTGGGGCCACCTAAAGAGACCCAGTACTTC. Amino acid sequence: CASSLGPPKETQYF.

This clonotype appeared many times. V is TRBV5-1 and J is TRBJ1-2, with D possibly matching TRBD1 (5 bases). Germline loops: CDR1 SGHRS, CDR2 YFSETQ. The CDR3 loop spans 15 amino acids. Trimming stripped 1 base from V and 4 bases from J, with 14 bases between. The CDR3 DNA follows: TGCGCCAGCAGCTTGTACCCAGGGCTAGGCTATGGCTACACCTTC. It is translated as CASSLYPGLGYGYTF.

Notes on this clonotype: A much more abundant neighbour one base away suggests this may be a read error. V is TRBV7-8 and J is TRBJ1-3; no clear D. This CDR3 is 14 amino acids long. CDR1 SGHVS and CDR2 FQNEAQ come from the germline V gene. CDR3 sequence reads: CASSLRVSGSTIYF. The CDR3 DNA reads TGTGCCAGCAGCTTACGGGTCTCTGGAAGCACCATATATTTT. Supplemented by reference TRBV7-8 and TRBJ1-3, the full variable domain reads GAGVSQSPRYKVAKRGQDVALRCDPISGHVSLFWYQQALGQGPEFLTYFQNEAQLDKSGLPSDRFFAERPEGSVSTLKIQRTQQEDSAVYLCASSLRVSGSTIYFGEGSWLTVV.

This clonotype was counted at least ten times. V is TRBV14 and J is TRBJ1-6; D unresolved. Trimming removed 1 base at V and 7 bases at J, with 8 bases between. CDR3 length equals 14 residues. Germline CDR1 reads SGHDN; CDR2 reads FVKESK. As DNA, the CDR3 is TGTGCCAGCAGCCAAGCTCGGTTCAATTCACCCCTCCACTTT. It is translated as CASSQARFNSPLHF.

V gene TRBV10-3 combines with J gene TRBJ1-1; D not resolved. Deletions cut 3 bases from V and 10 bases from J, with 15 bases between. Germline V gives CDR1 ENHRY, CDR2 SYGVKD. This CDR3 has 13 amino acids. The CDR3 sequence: CAISEGRLAGAFF. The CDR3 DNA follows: TGTGCCATCAGTGAAGGCAGGTTAGCGGGAGCTTTCTTT.

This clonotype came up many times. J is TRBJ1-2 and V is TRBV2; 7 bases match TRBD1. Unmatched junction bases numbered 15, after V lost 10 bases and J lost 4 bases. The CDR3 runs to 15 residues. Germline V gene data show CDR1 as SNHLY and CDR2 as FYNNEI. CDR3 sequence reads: CATSDRQGSGYGYTF. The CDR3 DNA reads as TGTGCCACTTCCGACAGACAGGGTTCGGGCTATGGCTACACCTTC.

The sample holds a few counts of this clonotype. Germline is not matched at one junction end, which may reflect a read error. The CDR3 loop is CASSRGAREFF. CDR3 bases: TGTGCCAGCAGTCGCGGGGCTCGGGAGTTCTTC. The chain recombines TRBV2 with TRBJ2-5; D might be TRBD2 (6 bases). This CDR3 is built from 11 residues. Germline V gives CDR1 SNHLY, CDR2 FYNNEI.

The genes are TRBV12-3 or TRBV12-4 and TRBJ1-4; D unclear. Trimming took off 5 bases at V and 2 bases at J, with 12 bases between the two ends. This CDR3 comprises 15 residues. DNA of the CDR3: TGTGCCAGCAGTCCATTCTGGAGGACTAATGAAAAACTGTTTTTT. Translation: CASSPFWRTNEKLFF.

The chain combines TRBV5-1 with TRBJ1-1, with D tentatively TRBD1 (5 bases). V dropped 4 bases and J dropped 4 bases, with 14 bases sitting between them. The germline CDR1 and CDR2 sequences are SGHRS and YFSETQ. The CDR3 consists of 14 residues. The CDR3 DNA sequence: TGCGCCAGCAGCCCCAGGACAAGGAGCACTGAAGCTTTCTTT. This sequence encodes CASSPRTRSTEAFF. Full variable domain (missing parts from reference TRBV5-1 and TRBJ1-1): KAGVTQTPRYLIKTRGQQVTLSCSPISGHRSVSWYQQTPGQGLQFLFEYFSETQRNKGNFPGRFSGRQFSNSRSEMNVSTLELGDSALYLCASSPRTRSTEAFFGQGTRLTVV.

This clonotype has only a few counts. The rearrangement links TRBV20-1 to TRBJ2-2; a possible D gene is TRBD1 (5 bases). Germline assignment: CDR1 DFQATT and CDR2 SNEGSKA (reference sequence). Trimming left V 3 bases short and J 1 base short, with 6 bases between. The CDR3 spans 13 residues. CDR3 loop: CSARGQNTGELFF. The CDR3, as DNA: TGCAGTGCTAGGGGGCAGAACACCGGGGAGCTGTTTTTT.

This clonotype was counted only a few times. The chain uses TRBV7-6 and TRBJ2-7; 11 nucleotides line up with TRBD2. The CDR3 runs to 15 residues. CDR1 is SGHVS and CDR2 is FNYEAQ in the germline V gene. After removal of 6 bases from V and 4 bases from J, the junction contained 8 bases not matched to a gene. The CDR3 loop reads CASSFLAGGRYEQYF. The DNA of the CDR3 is TGTGCCAGCAGTTTCCTAGCGGGGGGTAGATACGAGCAGTACTTC.

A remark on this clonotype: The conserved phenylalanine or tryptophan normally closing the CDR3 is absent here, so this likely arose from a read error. The CDR3 protein is CASSLVGTAIRDYGYTL. CDR3 nucleotides: TGTGCCAGCAGTTTAGTAGGGACGGCAATAAGGGACTATGGCTACACCCTC. This sequence joins TRBV27 and TRBJ1-2; possibly TRBD1 for D (5 bases). The CDR3 contains 17 residues. The V and J ends lost 2 bases and 3 bases respectively, with 19 bases between them. Germline CDR1 and CDR2: MNHEY and SMNVEV (reference sequence).

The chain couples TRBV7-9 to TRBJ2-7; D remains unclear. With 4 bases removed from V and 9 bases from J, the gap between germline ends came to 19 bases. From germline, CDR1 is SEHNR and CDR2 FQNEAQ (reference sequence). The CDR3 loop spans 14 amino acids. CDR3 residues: CASSWLAVSGTQYF. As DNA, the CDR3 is TGTGCCAGCAGCTGGCTCGCAGTCTCAGGTACGCAGTACTTC.

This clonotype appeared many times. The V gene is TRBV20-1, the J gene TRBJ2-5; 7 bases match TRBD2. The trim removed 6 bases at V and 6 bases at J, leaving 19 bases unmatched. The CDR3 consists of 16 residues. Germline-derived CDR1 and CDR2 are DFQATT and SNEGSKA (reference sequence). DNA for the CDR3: TGCAGTGCCGTAAGGGGAGGTGGGCGGGAGTCCAAGACCCAGTACTTC. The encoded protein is CSAVRGGGRESKTQYF.

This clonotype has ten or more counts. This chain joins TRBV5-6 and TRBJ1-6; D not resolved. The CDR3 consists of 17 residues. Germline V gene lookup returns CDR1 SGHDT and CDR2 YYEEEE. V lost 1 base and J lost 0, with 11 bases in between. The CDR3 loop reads CASSLSDLSSYNSPLHF. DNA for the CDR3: TGTGCCAGCAGCTTGAGTGATCTGAGCTCCTATAATTCACCCCTCCACTTT.

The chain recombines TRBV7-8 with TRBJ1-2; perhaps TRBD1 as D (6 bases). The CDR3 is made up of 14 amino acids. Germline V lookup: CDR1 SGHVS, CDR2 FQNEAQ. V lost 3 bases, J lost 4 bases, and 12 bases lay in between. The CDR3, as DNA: TGTGCCAGCAGCTTCCGGGACATCCTCTATGGCTACACCTTC. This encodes CASSFRDILYGYTF.

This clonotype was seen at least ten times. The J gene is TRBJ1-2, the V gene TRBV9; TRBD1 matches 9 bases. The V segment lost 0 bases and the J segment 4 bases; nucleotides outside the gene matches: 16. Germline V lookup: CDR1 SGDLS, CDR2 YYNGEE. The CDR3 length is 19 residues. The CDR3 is CASSVAVWAGQGLGYGYTF. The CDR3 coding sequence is TGTGCCAGCAGCGTAGCTGTGTGGGCAGGACAGGGGTTGGGCTATGGCTACACCTTC.

CDR3 loop: CASSVEVDTQYF. CDR3 in DNA: TGTGCCAGCAGCGTAGAAGTAGATACGCAGTATTTT. The chain carries TRBV9 and TRBJ2-3; D unresolved. This CDR3 has 12 amino acids. V gave up 0 bases and J gave up 5 bases, with 4 bases separating them. Germline-derived CDR1 and CDR2 are SGDLS and YYNGEE.